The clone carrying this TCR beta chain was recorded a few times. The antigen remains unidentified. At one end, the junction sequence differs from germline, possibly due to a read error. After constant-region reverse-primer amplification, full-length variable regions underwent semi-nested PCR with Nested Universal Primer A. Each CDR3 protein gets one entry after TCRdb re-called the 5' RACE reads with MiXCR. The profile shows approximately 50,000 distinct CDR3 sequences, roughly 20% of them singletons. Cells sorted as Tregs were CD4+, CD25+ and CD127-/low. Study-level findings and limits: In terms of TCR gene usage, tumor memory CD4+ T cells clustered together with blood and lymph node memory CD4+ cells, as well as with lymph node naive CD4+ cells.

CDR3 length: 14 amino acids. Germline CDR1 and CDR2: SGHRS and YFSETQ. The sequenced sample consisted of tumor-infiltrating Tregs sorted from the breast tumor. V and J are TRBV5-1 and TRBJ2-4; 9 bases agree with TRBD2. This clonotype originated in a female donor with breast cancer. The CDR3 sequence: CACSVAGAENIQYF. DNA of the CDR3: TGCGCCTGCAGCGTAGCGGGAGCGGAAAACATTCAGTACTTC. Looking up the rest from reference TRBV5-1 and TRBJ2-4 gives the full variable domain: KAGVTQTPRYLIKTRGQQVTLSCSPISGHRSVSWYQQTPGQGLQFLFEYFSETQRNKGNFPGRFSGRQFSNSRSEMNVSTLELGDSALYLCACSVAGAENIQYFGAGTRLSVL.